The rows below give T cell receptor beta chains drawn from one sample of a study of OX40 agonist ivuxolimab in advanced cancers. Data came from immunoSEQ multiplex PCR; TCRdb stores just in-frame clones and leaves some out. The table includes 90,000 to 120,000 clones, over 75% detected once. The sample here was CD4+ or CD8+ T cells sorted from blood, taken in a trial of the OX40 agonist ivuxolimab. These receptors came from an adult with an advanced solid tumor such as melanoma, head and neck, liver or kidney cancer. The CDR3 runs from the conserved cysteine through the conserved F or W.

V	J	CDR3
TRBV27	TRBJ2-7	CASSSSGGRALEQYF
TRBV2	TRBJ2-3	CASSEGGTDTQYF
TRBV10-3	TRBJ2-2	CAISGGLAGVNTGELFF
TRBV19	TRBJ2-3	CASSPRGGGSTDTQYF
TRBV6-5	TRBJ1-5	CASSPGRNQPQHF
TRBV6-6	TRBJ1-5	CASSYSPNQPQHF
TRBV5-1	TRBJ2-7	CASSPGLDYEQYF
TRBV6-1	TRBJ2-1	CASSEPRRVGDNEQFF
TRBV7-9	TRBJ2-7	CASSINSYEQYF
TRBV7-9	TRBJ2-5	CASSLGTGWETQYF
TRBV5-1	TRBJ2-3	CASSLVSGSTDTQYF
TRBV7-8	TRBJ2-4	CASSLVPADPGDIQYF
TRBV7-7	TRBJ2-1	CASSMGLAGVDEQFF
TRBV27	TRBJ1-1	CASSLSWGVNTEAFF
TRBV4-2	TRBJ2-7	CASSQGEGTPREQYF
TRBV18	TRBJ2-5	CASSPPLGRGKETQYF
TRBV2	TRBJ2-7	CASSRDIDYEQYF
TRBV6-1	TRBJ1-4	CASTGATPNEKLFF
TRBV30	TRBJ2-1	CAWALYNEQFF
TRBV7-6	TRBJ2-5	CASSSVQGETQYF
TRBV10-3	TRBJ2-1	CAAPGYWASYNEQFF
TRBV25-1	TRBJ1-3	CASIEAGGNTIYF
TRBV5-1	TRBJ2-7	CASSFGDLARGEQYF
TRBV10-3	TRBJ2-5	CATQGGPQETQYF
TRBV7-2	TRBJ2-7	CASSLREVFNEQYF
TRBV7-3	TRBJ2-1	CASSLSQGSYNEQFF
TRBV7-8	TRBJ2-5	CASSLRGGTGGRRAETQYF
TRBV30	TRBJ2-1	CAWSGQGAYNEQFF
TRBV6-1	TRBJ1-5	CASSVEGTLSIQPQHF
TRBV28	TRBJ2-2	CASSFDRLAGVPGELFF
TRBV7-2	TRBJ2-1	CASSWRRLTYNEQFF
TRBV19	TRBJ2-1	CASSIGDSYNEQFF
TRBV5-1	.	CASRRQSGASSYEQYF
TRBV6-6	TRBJ1-2	CASSYFAGADGYTF
TRBV5-1	TRBJ2-3	CASSLAKTSGRASTDTQYF
TRBV25-1	TRBJ2-1	CASSKGSGANEQFF
TRBV28	TRBJ2-5	CASSSLAGMSKTQYF
TRBV2	TRBJ2-7	CASSPMGTSAGQYF
TRBV28	TRBJ2-7	CASTQARPSEQYF
TRBV5-1	TRBJ2-5	CASMAQAGGRETQYF
TRBV5-1	TRBJ2-5	CASSRGLAEETQYF
TRBV7-2	TRBJ1-2	CASSLARGSIYGYTF